These 21 T cell receptor beta chains were sequenced from one sample in a study of shared clonotypes between healthy human individuals. Some clones are missing from TCRdb's copy, which holds only in-frame ones; the method was immunoSEQ multiplex PCR. The sample includes over 2,000,000 clones, approximately 92% of them seen just once. In the naive CD8 group, cells lacked CD45RO and were positively selected for CCR7, so terminally differentiated effector memory CD45RA+ cells were left out. Sequenced sample: naive CD8+ T cells from PBMCs. Receptor source: a man between 18 and 35 years old in good health. Some clones in this sample may be carry-over from other donors' samples.

This chain links TRBV6-1 with TRBJ2-5, with 7 bases fitting TRBD2. There are 19 residues in the CDR3. The trim removed 2 bases at V and 5 bases at J, leaving 20 bases unmatched. The germline CDR1 and CDR2 sequences are MNHNS and SASEGT. The CDR3, as DNA: TGTGCCAGCAGTGAATGGTTTTGGGCGGGAGAAAACCAAGGGGAGACCCAGTACTTC. Translating it yields CASSEWFWAGENQGETQYF.

J is TRBJ2-1 and V is TRBV7-9, with 9 bases identical to TRBD2. The germline V gene encodes CDR1 SEHNR and CDR2 FQNEAQ (reference sequence). Trimming cost V 1 base and J 0 bases; bases outside gene matches: 7. This CDR3 region has 18 residues. CDR3 in amino acids: CASSLGLAGLSSYNEQFF. DNA for the CDR3: TGTGCCAGCAGCTTAGGGCTAGCGGGGTTGAGCTCCTACAATGAGCAGTTCTTC.

V gene TRBV5-1 combines with J gene TRBJ1-1, with 9 positions matching TRBD1. Trimming cost V 8 bases and J 1 base; bases outside gene matches: 9. CDR1 SGHRS and CDR2 YFSETQ come from the germline V gene. This CDR3 region has 15 residues. CDR3 region: CARLHRGQGNTEAFF. The CDR3 region has the DNA TGCGCCAGACTTCACAGGGGGCAGGGGAACACTGAAGCTTTCTTT.

CDR3: CASSPRDLTYNEQFF. CDR3 nucleotides: TGCGCCAGCAGCCCCCGGGACTTGACCTACAATGAGCAGTTCTTC. The V gene is TRBV5-1, the J gene TRBJ2-1; TRBD2 might be the D (6 bases). The CDR3 totals 15 residues. The V end lost 4 bases, the J end lost 2 bases, and 13 bases lay between the germline ends. CDR1 and CDR2 (germline): SGHRS, YFSETQ.

This chain joins TRBV19 and TRBJ2-7; D may be TRBD1 or TRBD2 (5 bases each). The CDR3 totals 15 residues. Germline CDR1 reads LNHDA; CDR2 reads SQIVND (reference sequence). V was shortened by 6 bases and J by 2 bases, with 17 bases between the two germline ends. CDR3 nucleotides: TGTGCCAGTAGCCTTAGCCTCCGGGGCGCCTACGAGCAGTACTTC. Translating it yields CASSLSLRGAYEQYF.

J is TRBJ1-1 and V is TRBV7-9; D is uncertain. The V gene lost 4 bases and the J gene lost 6 bases, with 12 bases spanning the gap. This CDR3 spans 13 amino acids. Germline V gene sequence: CDR1 SEHNR, CDR2 FQNEAQ (reference sequence). CDR3 in DNA: TGTGCCAGCAGCTACCCTGTTCAACCTGAAGCTTTCTTT. It is translated as CASSYPVQPEAFF.

The V and J genes are TRBV7-3 and TRBJ1-1; 7 nucleotides line up with TRBD1. CDR1 and CDR2 from the germline V gene are SGHTA and FQGTGA. The junction had 6 bases not matched to a gene; V was cut back by 4 bases and J by 1 base. The CDR3 extends over 15 amino acids. Written as DNA, the CDR3 is TGTGCCAGCAGCTCCGAGCGGACAGGGAACACTGAAGCTTTCTTT. Translated: CASSSERTGNTEAFF.

The V and J genes are TRBV19 and TRBJ1-1; D is perhaps TRBD1 (6 bases). The CDR3 spans 14 residues. Per the germline V gene, CDR1 is LNHDA and CDR2 is SQIVND (reference sequence). V was cut by 4 bases and J by 0 bases, with 9 bases left in between. CDR3 nucleotides: TGTGCCAGTAGTAGAGGACAGATGAACACTGAAGCTTTCTTT. Translation gives CASSRGQMNTEAFF.

The chain joins TRBV7-2 to TRBJ1-5; perhaps TRBD1 as D (5 bases). Germline CDR1 is SGHTA and CDR2 is FQGNSA. V lost 5 bases and J lost 4, with 12 bases in between. This CDR3 region has 14 residues. The chain's CDR3 is CASSGRDGNQPQHF. Written as DNA, the CDR3 is TGTGCCAGCAGCGGCCGGGACGGAAATCAGCCCCAGCATTTT.

This chain uses TRBV7-2 with TRBJ1-2; 7 nucleotides match TRBD1. The CDR3 totals 15 residues. Germline V lookup: CDR1 SGHTA, CDR2 FQGNSA. The V and J ends lost 5 bases and 2 bases, in that order; junction bases with no gene match: 8. CDR3 bases: TGTGCCAGCAGCCCTGGACCAGGGGGAAACTATGGCTACACCTTC. As protein: CASSPGPGGNYGYTF.

This clone has just a few counts. Other DNA sequences in the same sample also yield this CDR3. CDR3 bases: TGTGCCAGCAGTCCACGGACAGGGGGAAGCTATGGCTACACCTTC. Translating it yields CASSPRTGGSYGYTF. This chain joins TRBV27 and TRBJ1-2; 10 bases are a match to TRBD1. Germline CDR1 and CDR2: MNHEY and SMNVEV (reference sequence). The CDR3 loop spans 15 amino acids. V gave up 5 bases and J gave up 4 bases; unmatched junction bases: 7.

The chain combines TRBV27 with TRBJ2-7; D gene unclear. This CDR3 region has 14 residues. From germline, CDR1 is MNHEY and CDR2 SMNVEV (reference sequence). Trimming left V 3 bases short and J 0 bases short, with 9 bases between. In nucleotides, the CDR3 is TGTGCCAGCAGTTTGAGCTCCATCTCCTACGAGCAGTACTTC. Translation: CASSLSSISYEQYF.

This clone has just one count. The V call is TRBV6-1, the J call TRBJ1-5, with 9 bases that match TRBD1. The V and J ends lost 4 bases and 6 bases, in that order; junction bases with no gene match: 10. This CDR3 region has 16 residues. The germline V gene has CDR1 MNHNS and CDR2 SASEGT. The CDR3 DNA sequence: TGTGCCAGCAGTGTCCAGGACAGGGGTCTTGGTCAGCCCCAGCATTTT. As protein: CASSVQDRGLGQPQHF.

The V and J genes are TRBV9 and TRBJ1-1; 8 bases are a match to TRBD1. V lost 3 bases and J lost 3; bases outside the gene matches: 4. The CDR3 runs to 14 residues. CDR1 is SGDLS, CDR2 YYNGEE, per germline. CDR3 DNA sequence: TGTGCCAGCAGCGCTTCGGACAGGGACACTGAAGCTTTCTTT. Amino acids: CASSASDRDTEAFF.

The V gene is TRBV27, the J gene TRBJ2-3; D not certain. Germline loops: CDR1 MNHEY, CDR2 SMNVEV (reference sequence). This CDR3 spans 15 amino acids. V lost 3 bases and J 2 bases, leaving 12 bases between the germline ends. The CDR3 here is CASSLYGGLTDTQYF. The CDR3 DNA reads TGTGCCAGCAGTTTGTATGGCGGTCTCACAGATACGCAGTATTTT.

The chain recombines TRBV27 with TRBJ2-7, with a tentative D call TRBD1 (6 bases). V was trimmed by 2 bases and J by 2 bases, leaving 13 bases between them. Germline CDR1 MNHEY, CDR2 SMNVEV (reference sequence). The CDR3 sequence is 15 residues long. CDR3 region: CASSLRQVPTYEQYF. The CDR3, as DNA: TGTGCCAGCAGTTTACGACAGGTCCCTACCTACGAGCAGTACTTC.

The genes are TRBV6-5 and TRBJ1-1, with D unclear. The V end lost 5 bases, the J end lost 3 bases, and 16 bases lay between the germline ends. Germline assignment: CDR1 MNHEY and CDR2 SVGAGI. CDR3 length: 15 amino acids. The CDR3 DNA follows: TGTGCCAGCAGTCACGATGAGGTGAGGGACACTGAAGCTTTCTTT. It encodes CASSHDEVRDTEAFF.

The rearrangement links TRBV9 to TRBJ2-2; no clear D gene. V lost 1 base and J lost 3, with 10 bases in between. The CDR3 is made up of 15 amino acids. The germline gives CDR1 SGDLS, CDR2 YYNGEE. DNA of the CDR3: TGTGCCAGCAGCGTACATTGGCTAGACACCGGGGAGCTGTTTTTT. It yields the protein CASSVHWLDTGELFF.

The chain recombines TRBV4-1 with TRBJ2-7; D is possibly TRBD1 (6 bases). From germline, CDR1 is MGHRA and CDR2 YSYEKL. This CDR3 has 14 residues. Between the trimmed V and J ends, which lost 2 bases and 3 bases, there was a span of 11 bases. Written as DNA, the CDR3 is TGCGCCAGCAGCCAACTGGGGGCTGACTACGAGCAGTACTTC. Its protein is CASSQLGADYEQYF.

This chain links TRBV27 with TRBJ2-5; D ambiguous. V gave up 8 bases and J gave up 2 bases, with 18 bases separating them. CDR1 and CDR2 from the germline V gene are MNHEY and SMNVEV (reference sequence). The CDR3 has 15 residues. DNA for the CDR3: TGTGCCAGCGGGCCTCAGGTCGGCAGACAAGAGACCCAGTACTTC. Translating gives CASGPQVGRQETQYF.

The chain joins TRBV19 to TRBJ2-7; 8 bases are a match to TRBD1. The CDR3 is 13 residues long. Germline CDR1 reads LNHDA; CDR2 reads SQIVND (reference sequence). V lost 9 bases to trimming and J lost 2 bases; unmatched junction nucleotides: 6. Written as DNA, the CDR3 is TGTGCCAGCAGACAGGGGACCGCCTACGAGCAGTACTTC. Residues: CASRQGTAYEQYF.